These T cell receptor beta chains were read from a single sample in a study of cytomegalovirus exposure and HLA in healthy donors. Using immunoSEQ multiplex PCR, the repertoire was profiled, and TCRdb retains in-frame clones only, with some absent. The sample consists of under 150,000 clones, about 80% of them appearing once. The sequencing input was PBMCs. The receptors were gathered from a woman between 45 and 60 years old in good health and CMV-seropositive. The CDR3 runs from the conserved cysteine through the conserved F or W. The D gene is left open where the match is weak. Not all rows give a size; the values are once, few, many and, for expanded clones, a class.

clone size	D gene	V gene	J gene	CDR3 protein	CDR3 DNA
-	-	TRBV5-1	TRBJ2-3	CASSPTSSTDTQYF	TGCGCCAGCAGCCCGACTTCTAGCACAGATACGCAGTATTTT
-	TRBD1	TRBV5-1	TRBJ2-7	CASSLGGRDRGLEQYF	TGCGCCAGCAGCTTGGGGGGGCGGGACAGGGGGCTCGAGCAGTACTTC
-	TRBD2	TRBV5-1	TRBJ2-7	CASSLGSGPIYEQYF	TGCGCCAGCAGCTTGGGTAGCGGGCCCATCTACGAGCAGTACTTC
once	-	TRBV7-7	TRBJ2-2	CASSLASNTGELFF	TGTGCTAGCAGCTTAGCCTCGAACACCGGGGAGCTGTTTTTT
-	TRBD2	TRBV9	TRBJ2-7	CASSVAGTRFDEQYF	TGTGCCAGCAGCGTAGCGGGGACTAGATTCGACGAGCAGTACTTC
-	-	TRBV11-3	TRBJ2-1	CASSQTGGSYNEQFF	TGTGCCAGCAGCCAGACAGGAGGCTCCTACAATGAGCAGTTCTTC
once	TRBD1	TRBV14	TRBJ2-5	CASSLPGTEQETQYF	TGTGCCAGCAGCCTGCCCGGGACAGAACAAGAGACCCAGTACTTC
-	-	TRBV7-9	TRBJ1-2	CASSLGFQGITSGYTF	TGTGCCAGCAGCTTAGGTTTCCAGGGGATAACTTCTGGCTACACCTTC
-	TRBD2	TRBV5-4	TRBJ2-5	CASSRGEQETQYF	TGTGCCAGCAGCCGGGGGGAACAAGAGACCCAGTACTTC
-	-	TRBV10-3	TRBJ1-5	CAISATSVGAQPQHF	TGTGCCATCAGTGCCACTTCGGTGGGGGCACAGCCCCAGCATTTT
-	-	TRBV7-9	TRBJ2-5	CASSLVPGVETQYF	TGTGCCAGCAGCTTAGTCCCCGGGGTGGAGACCCAGTACTTC
-	-	TRBV7-6	TRBJ2-3	CASSPGLATSTDTQYF	TGTGCCAGCAGCCCCGGGCTAGCGACTAGCACAGATACGCAGTATTTT
-	-	TRBV7-9	TRBJ2-3	CASSLDAHRTDTQYF	TGTGCCAGCAGCTTAGATGCTCATCGGACAGATACGCAGTATTTT
-	-	TRBV9	TRBJ1-1	CASRRTENTEAFF	TGTGCCAGCAGGCGGACTGAGAACACTGAAGCTTTCTTT
-	-	TRBV11-3	TRBJ2-1	CASSLTGSYNEQFF	TGTGCCAGCAGCTTAACAGGGTCCTACAATGAGCAGTTCTTC
-	TRBD2	TRBV7-2	TRBJ2-5	CASSLADLAGQETQYF	TGTGCCAGCAGCTTAGCGGATCTAGCGGGACAAGAGACCCAGTACTTC
-	-	TRBV21-1	TRBJ2-2	CASTESGTGLSGELFF	TGTGCCAGCACCGAGTCCGGGACAGGGTTATCCGGGGAGCTGTTTTTT
-	-	TRBV15	TRBJ2-7	CATSRDRGLYEQYF	TGTGCCACCAGCAGAGATCGCGGACTCTACGAGCAGTACTTC
-	TRBD2	TRBV7-2	TRBJ2-4	CASSLRLAGAPMAKNIQYF	TGTGCCAGCAGCTTAAGACTAGCGGGAGCCCCTATGGCCAAAAACATTCAGTACTTC
once	TRBD2	TRBV5-1	TRBJ2-3	CASSSGGGGTDTQYF	TGCGCCAGCAGCTCTGGTGGGGGGGGCACAGATACGCAGTATTTT
-	-	TRBV6-5	TRBJ1-4	CASSYFQGTTFEKLFF	TGTGCCAGCAGTTACTTCCAGGGGACGACTTTCGAAAAACTGTTTTTT